The 26 T cell receptor beta chains below come from one sample, sequenced in a study of chemoradiotherapy in HPV16-positive cancers. Measured with immunoSEQ multiplex PCR; TCRdb has only the in-frame clones, and not every one. The table shows tens of thousands of clones, with over 85% occurring only once. This material consisted of blood, taken from a patient who underwent chemoradiotherapy. These receptors were taken from a human donor with HPV-associated anogenital cancer.

The CDR3 DNA is TGTGCCAGCAGCTTGGAGGGTTCTACCCTAAGCTCACCCCTCCACTTT. Translating gives CASSLEGSTLSSPLHF. The V and J genes are TRBV5-4 and TRBJ1-6; D remains ambiguous. CDR1 and CDR2 (germline): SGHNT, YYREEE (reference sequence). The CDR3 runs 16 residues. V was clipped by 0 bases and J by 10 bases, with 17 bases between them.

This chain connects TRBV18 to TRBJ1-2, with D tentatively TRBD1 (5 bases). The V gene lost 3 bases and the J gene lost 0 bases, with 8 bases spanning the gap. CDR1 and CDR2 from the germline V gene are KGHSH and LQKENI. The CDR3 runs 14 residues. Here the CDR3 reads CASSPGPPNYGYTF. The DNA for the CDR3 is TGTGCCAGCTCACCGGGACCACCTAACTATGGCTACACCTTC. Full variable domain (outside the CDR3, taken from reference TRBV18 and TRBJ1-2): NAGVMQNPRHLVRRRGQEARLRCSPMKGHSHVYWYRQLPEEGLKFMVYLQKENIIDESGMPKERFSAEFPKEGPSILRIQQVVRGDSAAYFCASSPGPPNYGYTFGSGTRLTVV.

This chain links TRBV18 with TRBJ2-5; no clear D gene. Germline CDR1 KGHSH, CDR2 LQKENI. This CDR3 is 12 amino acids long. The V end lost 5 bases, the J end lost 5 bases, and 9 bases lay between the germline ends. The CDR3 loop reads CASSSRRETQYF. The CDR3 DNA follows: TGTGCCAGCTCATCACGTAGGGAGACCCAGTACTTC.

This chain connects TRBV29-1 to TRBJ1-1; D is unclear. The V gene's germline CDR1 is SQVTM and CDR2 ANQGSEA. This CDR3 is 13 amino acids long. With 8 bases removed from V and 6 bases from J, the gap between germline ends came to 19 bases. The CDR3 nucleotides read TGCAGCTTCGCGGGCCAGTATGGGTCTGAAGCTTTCTTT. This translates into CSFAGQYGSEAFF.

The chain employs TRBV7-6 and TRBJ2-3; no firm D call. Germline assignment: CDR1 SGHVS and CDR2 FNYEAQ. V was cut by 5 bases and J by 3 bases, with 12 bases left in between. This CDR3 is 14 amino acids long. The CDR3 coding sequence is TGTGCCAGCAGCCTCGAGCCCGGGACAGATACGCAGTATTTT. Its translation: CASSLEPGTDTQYF.

V gene TRBV6-5 combines with J gene TRBJ2-2, with D possibly matching TRBD2 (5 bases). The CDR3 has 14 residues. V was clipped by 5 bases and J by 4 bases, with 11 bases between them. CDR1 is MNHEY and CDR2 is SVGAGI in the germline V gene. The CDR3 DNA follows: TGTGCCAGCAGTCCACTAGAAAGCACCGGGGAGCTGTTTTTT. Its translation: CASSPLESTGELFF.

The rearrangement uses TRBV7-6 and TRBJ2-5; D may match TRBD1 or TRBD2 (5 bases each). The germline V and J ends were trimmed by 5 bases and 6 bases, with 10 bases remaining between them. CDR1 SGHVS and CDR2 FNYEAQ come from the germline V gene. This CDR3 has 12 amino acids. CDR3 in DNA: TGTGCCAGCAGCGAGACGGGACAGACCCAGTACTTC. Its protein is CASSETGQTQYF.

V usage is TRBV13 and J usage is TRBJ2-3; TRBD1 agrees at 8 bases. Trimming cost V 3 bases and J 6 bases; bases outside gene matches: 11. The CDR3 runs to 16 residues. The germline gives CDR1 PRHDT, CDR2 FYEKMQ (reference sequence). The CDR3 sequence: CASSFTGQGAWDTQYF. CDR3 coding DNA: TGTGCCAGCAGCTTTACAGGGCAGGGGGCTTGGGATACGCAGTATTTT.

This clone was recorded once. The V call is TRBV11-2, the J call TRBJ2-1, with a possible D match to TRBD1 (5 bases). The CDR3 has 17 residues. CDR1 and CDR2 from the germline V gene are SGHAT and FQNNGV. The V end lost 4 bases, the J end lost 2 bases, and 18 bases lay between the germline ends. The DNA for the CDR3 is TGTGCCAGCAGCTCCCGGAAAGGGGCCAGCCCCTACAATGAGCAGTTCTTC. Residues: CASSSRKGASPYNEQFF.

The chain has TRBV7-8 and TRBJ1-1; 7 nucleotides match TRBD1. Germline CDR1 is SGHVS and CDR2 is FQNEAQ. There are 14 residues in the CDR3. V dropped 5 bases and J dropped 7; count of bases not matched to a gene: 10. The CDR3, as DNA: TGTGCCAGCAGCCCCCAGGACAGGCGGATTGAAGCTTTCTTT. Protein product: CASSPQDRRIEAFF.

The gene calls are TRBV25-1 and TRBJ2-3, with 9 positions matching TRBD2. CDR3 length: 16 residues. Per the germline V gene, CDR1 is MGHDK and CDR2 is SYGVNS. J lost 3 bases, V lost 4 bases, and 8 bases had no gene match. The CDR3 loop reads CASSGIAGDRTDTQYF. The CDR3, as DNA: TGTGCCAGCAGTGGGATAGCGGGAGATAGGACAGATACGCAGTATTTT.

This clone was detected a few times. The chain employs TRBV7-2 and TRBJ2-1, with 11 nucleotides matching TRBD2. The germline V gene encodes CDR1 SGHTA and CDR2 FQGNSA. This CDR3 contains 13 residues. V lost 5 bases and J lost 9; bases outside the gene matches: 3. CDR3 residues: CASSGGTSGEQFF. The CDR3 DNA reads TGTGCCAGCAGCGGAGGGACTAGCGGTGAGCAGTTCTTC.

The V gene is TRBV7-8, the J gene TRBJ1-1; 7 bases agree with TRBD1. Germline-derived CDR1 and CDR2 are SGHVS and FQNEAQ. The CDR3 consists of 16 residues. V was pared by 5 bases and J by 2 bases, with 11 bases of the junction left unmatched. CDR3 protein: CASSRDGTALNTEAFF. DNA for the CDR3: TGTGCCAGCAGCCGCGACGGGACAGCCCTTAACACTGAAGCTTTCTTT.

V usage is TRBV27 and J usage is TRBJ2-2; 11 bases agree with TRBD2. From germline, CDR1 is MNHEY and CDR2 SMNVEV (reference sequence). The CDR3 is made up of 15 amino acids. The trim removed 3 bases at V and 6 bases at J, leaving 3 bases unmatched. CDR3: CASSLVAGGPGELFF. The CDR3 nucleotides read TGTGCCAGCAGTTTGGTAGCGGGGGGGCCCGGGGAGCTGTTTTTT.

In this sample, this clone turned up once. The chain carries TRBV6-6 and TRBJ2-3; D is perhaps TRBD1 or TRBD2 (6 bases each). Trimming cost V 8 bases and J 2 bases, with 14 bases left between them. The CDR3 extends over 14 amino acids. Germline CDR1 and CDR2: MNHNY and SVGAGI (reference sequence). CDR3 amino acids: CASSPGAFTDTQYF. CDR3 nucleotides: TGTGCCAGCTCACCGGGGGCCTTCACAGATACGCAGTATTTT.

The gene calls are TRBV19 and TRBJ1-5; D perhaps matches TRBD1 (5 bases). The CDR3 extends over 14 amino acids. Germline V gene lookup returns CDR1 LNHDA and CDR2 SQIVND (reference sequence). V was clipped by 5 bases and J by 3 bases, with 11 bases between them. CDR3 DNA: TGTGCCAGTAGTCCGGGACGGGACAATCAGCCCCAGCATTTT. Amino acid sequence: CASSPGRDNQPQHF.

The V gene is TRBV19, the J gene TRBJ1-2, with D maybe TRBD1 (6 bases). Germline V gene lookup returns CDR1 LNHDA and CDR2 SQIVND (reference sequence). The CDR3 covers 13 residues. Trimming stripped 6 bases from V and 2 bases from J, with 10 bases between. The CDR3 DNA reads TGTGCCAGTAGCATAACAGGGAACTATGGCTACACCTTC. Translated: CASSITGNYGYTF.

CDR3 region: CASSLQGNQPQHF. CDR3 sequence (DNA): TGTGCCAGCAGCTTACAGGGGAATCAGCCCCAGCATTTT. The chain combines TRBV11-1 with TRBJ1-5; D is perhaps TRBD1 (6 bases). CDR1 and CDR2 (germline): SGHAT, FQDESV (reference sequence). V lost 2 bases and J 4 bases, leaving 6 bases between the germline ends. CDR3 length: 13 residues.

This chain links TRBV19 with TRBJ2-3; 7 nucleotides align to TRBD2. Germline values: CDR1 LNHDA, CDR2 SQIVND (reference sequence). The CDR3 has 15 residues. After removal of 3 bases from V and 3 bases from J, the junction contained 6 bases not matched to a gene. The CDR3 DNA sequence: TGTGCCAGTAGTATGTCTAGCGGTAGAACAGATACGCAGTATTTT. Residues: CASSMSSGRTDTQYF.

Of note for this clone: One end of the junction fails to match germline, which may point to a read error. This specimen includes other DNA sequences encoding the same CDR3. The chain employs TRBV19 and TRBJ1-1, with D perhaps matching TRBD1 (6 bases). Germline-derived CDR1 and CDR2 are LNHDA and SQIVND (reference sequence). CDR3 length: 15 residues. CDR3 amino acids: CASSGGGGMNTEAFF. The CDR3 coding sequence is TGTGCCAGTAGTGGGGGCGGGGGCATGAACACTGAAGCCTTCTTT.

This chain joins TRBV29-1 and TRBJ1-1; no reliable D call. The CDR3 totals 10 residues. CDR1 is SQVTM and CDR2 is ANQGSEA in the germline V gene. V lost 6 bases, J lost 1 base, and 3 bases lay in between. CDR3 coding DNA: TGCAGCGTAGGGAACACTGAAGCTTTCTTT. Its translation: CSVGNTEAFF.

This clone was observed a handful of times. The CDR3 reads CASSLSGREQYF. For the CDR3, the DNA is TGTGCCAGCAGCTTGTCGGGACGCGAGCAGTACTTC. V usage is TRBV5-8 and J usage is TRBJ2-7; D is perhaps TRBD1 or TRBD2 (5 bases each). CDR1 SGHTS and CDR2 YDEGEE come from the germline V gene. The CDR3 is 12 amino acids. V lost 1 base and J lost 6, with 8 bases in between. The whole variable domain, remainder taken from reference TRBV5-8 and TRBJ2-7, is EAGVTQSPTHLIKTRGQQATLRCSPISGHTSVYWYQQALGLGLQFLLWYDEGEERNRGNFPPRFSGRQFPNYSSELNVNALELEDSALYLCASSLSGREQYFGPGTRLTVT.

This sequence joins TRBV6-1 and TRBJ2-7, with TRBD1 matching 8 bases. Germline loops: CDR1 MNHNS, CDR2 SASEGT. This CDR3 region has 16 residues. The trim removed 1 base at V and 8 bases at J, leaving 13 bases unmatched. The CDR3 DNA follows: TGTGCCAGCAGTGAAGACGGGGGACAGGATTTATGGCAGCAGTACTTC. Translation: CASSEDGGQDLWQQYF.

The chain combines TRBV11-2 with TRBJ2-7; possible D gene TRBD2, 5 bases. The CDR3 runs 13 residues. The V gene's germline CDR1 is SGHAT and CDR2 FQNNGV. The germline V and J ends were trimmed by 5 bases and 0 bases, with 8 bases remaining between them. The CDR3 coding sequence is TGTGCCAGCAGCCCGGGGAGCTCCTACGAGCAGTACTTC. Its protein product is CASSPGSSYEQYF.

The CDR3 DNA sequence: TGTGCCAGCAGCCCAGGGGGCAATCAGCCCCAGCATTTT. Translating gives CASSPGGNQPQHF. This chain joins TRBV7-9 and TRBJ1-5, with D perhaps matching TRBD1 (6 bases). The CDR3 runs to 13 residues. V dropped 5 bases and J dropped 2 bases, with 7 bases sitting between them. Germline V gives CDR1 SEHNR, CDR2 FQNEAQ (reference sequence).

The V gene is TRBV11-2, the J gene TRBJ2-1; TRBD1 matches 7 bases. V trimming: 4 bases; J trimming: 4 bases; junction bases outside the gene matches: 7. CDR1 is SGHAT, CDR2 FQNNGV, per germline. The CDR3 is 15 residues long. CDR3 sequence (DNA): TGTGCCAGCAGCTCAGTGAGGGGGCCGTACAATGAGCAGTTCTTC. Its protein product is CASSSVRGPYNEQFF. Complete variable domain (other parts from reference TRBV11-2 and TRBJ2-1): EAGVAQSPRYKIIEKRQSVAFWCNPISGHATLYWYQQILGQGPKLLIQFQNNGVVDDSQLPKDRFSAERLKGVDSTLKIQPAKLEDSAVYLCASSSVRGPYNEQFFGPGTRLTVL.